Shown below are 11 T cell receptor beta chains from a single sample sequenced in a study of cytomegalovirus exposure and HLA in healthy donors (dated by TCRdb to 2017 to 2019). The library was generated by the immunoSEQ multiplex PCR assay. The multiplex PCR relied on a mix of 60 forward primers for TCR Vbeta segments and 13 reverse primers for TCR Jbeta segments. As stored in TCRdb, this immuneACCESS dataset retains in-frame rearrangements with V and J assigned. A fraction of the clones does not appear; measured against another copy, unresolved V genes explain less than half of the discrepancy, and the remainder lacks a known reason. The sample records about 110,000 clones, 80% to 85% of which are singletons. Of the sample, roughly 22% is held by the ten largest clones. The sequenced material came from PBMCs. The receptors originated from a man aged 25 to 40 in good health and CMV-seropositive.

The V call is TRBV19, the J call TRBJ1-1, with D uncertain. The CDR3 is made up of 14 amino acids. In germline, CDR1 is LNHDA, CDR2 SQIVND (reference sequence). Trimming stripped 3 bases from V and 6 bases from J, with 14 bases between. In DNA form, the CDR3 reads TGTGCCAGTAGTATTCGGGAATTCGACGCTGAAGCTTTCTTT. It specifies CASSIREFDAEAFF.

The J gene is TRBJ2-1, the V gene TRBV7-3, with 8 bases matching TRBD2. The J segment lost 6 bases and the V segment lost 5 bases, leaving 18 bases of the junction unmatched. Germline V gene sequence: CDR1 SGHTA, CDR2 FQGTGA. This CDR3 is built from 18 residues. CDR3 DNA: TGTGCCAGCAGCCCAAGGCCGCCGGGACTAGGTAGGGGCAATGAGCAGTTCTTC. Translation gives CASSPRPPGLGRGNEQFF.

This clone was seen a handful of times. The chain recombines TRBV5-1 with TRBJ1-1; tentative D call: TRBD1 (5 bases). This CDR3 has 19 residues. Germline lookup yields CDR1 SGHRS and CDR2 YFSETQ. With 1 base removed from V and 9 bases from J, the gap between germline ends came to 31 bases. CDR3 DNA: TGCGCCAGCAGCTTGAGTGGGGACTTAAGCTTTCTCCCCGGGAACCAAGCTTTCTTT. Protein sequence: CASSLSGDLSFLPGNQAFF.

The rearrangement joins TRBV9 to TRBJ1-6; 8 nucleotides match TRBD1. The CDR3 totals 17 residues. Germline trimming cut 3 bases from V and 2 bases from J; bases unmatched to any gene: 7. The germline V gene encodes CDR1 SGDLS and CDR2 YYNGEE. CDR3 loop: CASSAGQGRTYNSPLHF. In DNA form, the CDR3 reads TGTGCCAGCAGCGCCGGACAGGGCCGTACCTATAATTCACCCCTCCACTTT.

This clone was seen a few times. V gene TRBV28 combines with J gene TRBJ2-7; 10 bases map to TRBD1. Looked up from germline, CDR1 is MDHEN and CDR2 is SYDVKM. V dropped 6 bases and J dropped 9; count of bases not matched to a gene: 11. The CDR3 has 14 residues. The CDR3 reads CASRDPGTGDGQYF. CDR3 DNA: TGTGCCAGCAGAGACCCCGGGACAGGGGATGGGCAGTACTTC.

V gene TRBV11-2 combines with J gene TRBJ2-1; no definite D call. V shed 5 bases and J shed 10 bases, with 15 bases lying between them. The germline V gene has CDR1 SGHAT and CDR2 FQNNGV. The CDR3 is 13 residues long. CDR3 nucleotides: TGTGCCAGCAGCCTCACCCGGGTAGGCGAGCAGTTCTTC. This gives the protein CASSLTRVGEQFF.

V gene TRBV18 combines with J gene TRBJ2-1; D might be TRBD1 (6 bases). This CDR3 contains 15 residues. Trimming pared 3 bases from V and 6 bases from J, leaving 15 bases between. CDR1 is KGHSH, CDR2 LQKENI, per germline. CDR3 region: CASSPLDSQGNEQFF. The CDR3 region has the DNA TGTGCCAGCTCACCCCTGGACAGTCAGGGCAATGAGCAGTTCTTC. The full variable domain, its missing parts supplied by reference TRBV18 and TRBJ2-1, is NAGVMQNPRHLVRRRGQEARLRCSPMKGHSHVYWYRQLPEEGLKFMVYLQKENIIDESGMPKERFSAEFPKEGPSILRIQQVVRGDSAAYFCASSPLDSQGNEQFFGPGTRLTVL.

This clone was detected a few times. The rearrangement uses TRBV7-8 and TRBJ1-1; TRBD1 matches at 7 bases. CDR1 and CDR2 from the germline V gene are SGHVS and FQNEAQ. The junction had 2 bases not matched to a gene; V was cut back by 6 bases and J by 1 base. The length of the CDR3 is 13 residues. The CDR3 reads CASRWDRNTEAFF. In DNA form, the CDR3 reads TGTGCCAGCAGATGGGACAGGAACACTGAAGCTTTCTTT.

The sample holds one count of this clone. The chain couples TRBV7-2 to TRBJ2-5; 15 nucleotides line up with TRBD2. Matching the DNA end better, TRBJ2-7 makes the J call doubtful. This CDR3 has 19 amino acids. The germline CDR1 and CDR2 sequences are SGHTA and FQGNSA. The CDR3 coding sequence is TGTGCCAGCAGCGCCCCCCAGGGACTAGCGGGGGGCTCGTCCTACGAGCAGTACTTC. It yields the protein CASSAPQGLAGGSSYEQYF.

V is TRBV6-5 and J is TRBJ1-2; possible D gene TRBD1, 5 bases. The CDR3 is 12 residues long. Germline loops: CDR1 MNHEY, CDR2 SVGAGI. V was shortened by 8 bases and J by 8 bases, with 15 bases between the two germline ends. As DNA, the CDR3 is TGTGCCAGCCGTAACCCCAGGGTAGGCTACACCTTC. This translates into CASRNPRVGYTF.

This clone came up a few times. This chain's CDR3 is CASSQWDSTDLGDTQYF. The CDR3 bases are TGCGCCAGCAGCCAGTGGGACTCCACCGACTTAGGAGATACGCAGTATTTT. This sequence joins TRBV4-1 and TRBJ2-3; possibly TRBD2 for D (6 bases). This CDR3 contains 17 residues. V was cut by 3 bases and J by 5 bases, with 21 bases left in between. In germline, CDR1 is MGHRA, CDR2 YSYEKL.